A selection of T cell receptor beta chains follows, all from one sample in a study of cytomegalovirus exposure and HLA in healthy donors. Profiling relied on immunoSEQ multiplex PCR, and the TCRdb table lists in-frame clones only, not all of them. The sample consists of about 330,000 clones, around 87% of them appearing once. Material for sequencing was PBMCs. Every receptor here comes from a woman in her twenties or thirties in good health and CMV-seropositive. The CDR3 runs from the conserved cysteine through the conserved F or W. The order of the fields is D gene, V gene, J gene, clone size, CDR3 DNA, CDR3 protein. D genes are given only for firm matches. A row's size may be missing; if present it is once, few, many or a size class.

d_call: -; v_call: TRBV11-2; j_call: TRBJ2-1; clone_size: -; cdr3_nt: TGTGCCAGCAGCTTAGCCCGGGGGCAGGGGTTCTTC; cdr3_aa: CASSLARGQGFF
d_call: -; v_call: TRBV27; j_call: TRBJ2-5; clone_size: -; cdr3_nt: TGTGCCAGCAGTTCGCCGTCCCGGGGCCCGCGAGAGACCCAGTACTTC; cdr3_aa: CASSSPSRGPRETQYF
d_call: -; v_call: TRBV6-1; j_call: TRBJ1-2; clone_size: -; cdr3_nt: TGTGCCAACCTCCGGGTGCACTATGGCTACACCTTC; cdr3_aa: CANLRVHYGYTF
d_call: -; v_call: TRBV4-1; j_call: TRBJ2-1; clone_size: -; cdr3_nt: TGCGCCAGCAGCCAAATCAATGAGCAGTTCTTC; cdr3_aa: CASSQINEQFF
d_call: -; v_call: TRBV5-1; j_call: TRBJ2-5; clone_size: -; cdr3_nt: TGCGCCAGCAGCTTGGGGGACAATACGGTCGAGACCCAGTACTTC; cdr3_aa: CASSLGDNTVETQYF
d_call: -; v_call: TRBV7-3; j_call: TRBJ2-7; clone_size: -; cdr3_nt: TGTGCCAGCAGCTCCTTAAGGGTGAACAGGGCCAGCGGCTACGAGCAGTACTTC; cdr3_aa: CASSSLRVNRASGYEQYF
d_call: TRBD2; v_call: TRBV10-3; j_call: TRBJ2-7; clone_size: few; cdr3_nt: TGTGCCATCAGTGATTCCGGGGGGGACGGTCACTACGAGCAGTACTTC; cdr3_aa: CAISDSGGDGHYEQYF
d_call: -; v_call: TRBV27; j_call: TRBJ1-4; clone_size: -; cdr3_nt: TGTGCCAGCAGCAGTTTAGAGTTACGGGGAAAACTGTTTTTT; cdr3_aa: CASSSLELRGKLFF
d_call: -; v_call: TRBV9; j_call: TRBJ2-3; clone_size: -; cdr3_nt: TGTGCCAGCAGCGTAGGTGGCCGCACAGATACGCAGTATTTT; cdr3_aa: CASSVGGRTDTQYF
d_call: -; v_call: TRBV2; j_call: TRBJ2-2; clone_size: -; cdr3_nt: TGTGCCAGCAGTGGACAGATGAACACCGGGGAGCTGTTTTTT; cdr3_aa: CASSGQMNTGELFF
d_call: -; v_call: TRBV6-5; j_call: TRBJ2-1; clone_size: once; cdr3_nt: TGTGCCAGCAGGACGGCGGGTGAGCAGTTCTTC; cdr3_aa: CASRTAGEQFF
d_call: TRBD2; v_call: TRBV11-2; j_call: TRBJ2-1; clone_size: -; cdr3_nt: TGTGCCAGCAGCCTCCGGACTAGCCACCTGGGGAATGAGCAGTTCTTC; cdr3_aa: CASSLRTSHLGNEQFF
d_call: -; v_call: TRBV10-3; j_call: TRBJ2-7; clone_size: -; cdr3_nt: TGTGCCATCAGGGCAGGGAGCTCCTACGAGCAGTACTTC; cdr3_aa: CAIRAGSSYEQYF
d_call: TRBD1; v_call: TRBV9; j_call: TRBJ1-5; clone_size: -; cdr3_nt: TGTGCCAGCAGCGTGGAGGACAGGCGGTATAGCAATCAGCCCCAGCATTTT; cdr3_aa: CASSVEDRRYSNQPQHF
d_call: -; v_call: TRBV6-5; j_call: TRBJ1-4; clone_size: -; cdr3_nt: TGTGCCAGCAGTTACCGGAGGACAAGCAATAATGAAAAACTGTTTTTT; cdr3_aa: CASSYRRTSNNEKLFF
d_call: -; v_call: TRBV7-2; j_call: TRBJ1-2; clone_size: -; cdr3_nt: TGTGCCAGCAGCTTACAACAGGGTAGGGGCTACACCTTC; cdr3_aa: CASSLQQGRGYTF
d_call: TRBD1; v_call: TRBV15; j_call: TRBJ2-7; clone_size: -; cdr3_nt: TGTGCCACCAGCCGGACAGGGGATCTCTACGAGCAGTACTTC; cdr3_aa: CATSRTGDLYEQYF
d_call: -; v_call: TRBV28; j_call: TRBJ2-1; clone_size: -; cdr3_nt: TGTGCCAGCAGTTTAATTTACAATGAGCAGTTCTTC; cdr3_aa: CASSLIYNEQFF
d_call: TRBD2; v_call: TRBV20-1; j_call: TRBJ2-1; clone_size: -; cdr3_nt: TGCAGTGCTCCCCGGGGGGGGGAGCAGTTCTTC; cdr3_aa: CSAPRGGEQFF
d_call: -; v_call: TRBV4-3; j_call: TRBJ1-1; clone_size: -; cdr3_nt: TGCGCCAGCAGCCCAGGGTCGAGGACCACTGAAGCTTTCTTT; cdr3_aa: CASSPGSRTTEAFF
d_call: -; v_call: TRBV5-1; j_call: TRBJ2-1; clone_size: once; cdr3_nt: TGCGCCAGCAGCTTGGTGCTTAGCGTCAATGAGCAGTTCTTC; cdr3_aa: CASSLVLSVNEQFF
d_call: TRBD1; v_call: TRBV4-2; j_call: TRBJ2-7; clone_size: -; cdr3_nt: TGTGCCAGCAGCCAAGTAAAAGGAGGGGGACAGGGGGCTAACGAGCAGTACTTC; cdr3_aa: CASSQVKGGGQGANEQYF
d_call: -; v_call: TRBV5-1; j_call: TRBJ1-6; clone_size: once; cdr3_nt: TGCGCCAGCAGCTATGACGAGTTCAGCTCCTATAATTCACCCCTCCACTTT; cdr3_aa: CASSYDEFSSYNSPLHF
d_call: -; v_call: TRBV15; j_call: TRBJ2-7; clone_size: -; cdr3_nt: TGTGCCACCAGCAGAGATCACTACGAGCAGTACTTC; cdr3_aa: CATSRDHYEQYF
d_call: TRBD1; v_call: TRBV5-4; j_call: TRBJ2-7; clone_size: -; cdr3_nt: TGTGCCAGCAGCTTAGCGACAGGGCCCTACGAGCAGTACTTC; cdr3_aa: CASSLATGPYEQYF
d_call: -; v_call: TRBV2; j_call: TRBJ1-3; clone_size: -; cdr3_nt: TGTGCCAGCAGTGAAGCTGTGACAGGCATCTCTGGAAACACCATATATTTT; cdr3_aa: CASSEAVTGISGNTIYF
d_call: -; v_call: TRBV2; j_call: TRBJ2-4; clone_size: -; cdr3_nt: TGTGCCAGCAGTGAACGGCTAGCCAAAAACATTCAGTACTTC; cdr3_aa: CASSERLAKNIQYF
d_call: -; v_call: TRBV5-1; j_call: TRBJ2-5; clone_size: -; cdr3_nt: TGCGCCAGCAGCGGGGAAAACCAAGAGACCCAGTACTTC; cdr3_aa: CASSGENQETQYF
d_call: -; v_call: TRBV5-1; j_call: TRBJ2-3; clone_size: -; cdr3_nt: TGCGCCAGCAGACCCGGCGCCACAGATACGCAGTATTTT; cdr3_aa: CASRPGATDTQYF
d_call: -; v_call: TRBV7-2; j_call: TRBJ1-2; clone_size: -; cdr3_nt: TGTGCCAGCAGCCCTCCTCTCAACTCGGGCTATGGCTACACCTTC; cdr3_aa: CASSPPLNSGYGYTF
d_call: TRBD1; v_call: TRBV28; j_call: TRBJ2-2; clone_size: -; cdr3_nt: TGTGCCAGCAGGACAGGGGTTAACACCGGGGAGCTGTTTTTT; cdr3_aa: CASRTGVNTGELFF
d_call: TRBD1; v_call: TRBV27; j_call: TRBJ2-1; clone_size: -; cdr3_nt: TGTGCCAGCTCCCCTTATGCCGGGGCAGGGGGAGACTACAATGAGCAGTTCTTC; cdr3_aa: CASSPYAGAGGDYNEQFF